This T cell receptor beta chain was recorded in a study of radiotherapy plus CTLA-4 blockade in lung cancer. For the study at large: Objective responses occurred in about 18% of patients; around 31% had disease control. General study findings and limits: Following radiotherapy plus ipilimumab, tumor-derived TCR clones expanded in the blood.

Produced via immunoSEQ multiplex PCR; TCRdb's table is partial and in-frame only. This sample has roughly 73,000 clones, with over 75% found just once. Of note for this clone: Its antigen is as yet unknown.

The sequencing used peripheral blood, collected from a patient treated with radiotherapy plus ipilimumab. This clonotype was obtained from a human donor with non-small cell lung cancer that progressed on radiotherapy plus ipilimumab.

CDR3 amino acids: CASSFPGQGVSGNTIYF. Written as DNA, the CDR3 is TGTGCCAGCAGCTTTCCGGGACAGGGCGTCTCTGGAAACACCATATATTTT. This sequence joins TRBV5-4 and TRBJ1-3; 9 bases agree with TRBD1. This CDR3 is 17 amino acids long. Germline assignment: CDR1 SGHNT and CDR2 YYREEE (reference sequence). V lost 2 bases, J lost 0 bases, and 6 bases stayed unmatched.